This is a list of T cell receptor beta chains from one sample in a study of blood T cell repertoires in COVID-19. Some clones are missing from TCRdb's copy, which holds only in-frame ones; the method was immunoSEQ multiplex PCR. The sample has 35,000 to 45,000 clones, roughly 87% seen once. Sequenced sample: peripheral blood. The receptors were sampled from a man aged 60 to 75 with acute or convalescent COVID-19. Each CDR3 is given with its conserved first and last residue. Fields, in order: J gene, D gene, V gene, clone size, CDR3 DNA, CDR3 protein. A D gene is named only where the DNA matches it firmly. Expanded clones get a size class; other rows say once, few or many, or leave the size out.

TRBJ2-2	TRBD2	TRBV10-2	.	TGCGCCAGCCGACTAGCGGGAGGTTCGTACACCGGGGAGCTGTTTTTT	CASRLAGGSYTGELFF
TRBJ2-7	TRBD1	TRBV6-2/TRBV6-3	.	TGTGCCAGCAGCATAGGGACAGGGTCAGGTCTGTACTTC	CASSIGTGSGLYF
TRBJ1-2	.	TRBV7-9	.	TGTGCCAGCAGCTCGACGGGAGGGGACCATATCTATGGCTACACCTTC	CASSSTGGDHIYGYTF
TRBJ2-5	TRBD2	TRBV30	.	TGTGCCTGGAGTGTATCTGGCGGGGGAAAAAAAGAGACCCAGTACTTC	CAWSVSGGGKKETQYF
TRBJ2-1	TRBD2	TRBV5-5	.	TGTGCCAGCAGCTCAAGGCCGGGGCTAGCGGGAGAGTCTTCCTACAATGAGCAGTTCTTC	CASSSRPGLAGESSYNEQFF
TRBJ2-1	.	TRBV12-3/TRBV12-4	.	TGTGCCAGCAGTTTAAAAACAGGGAATGAGCAGTTCTTC	CASSLKTGNEQFF
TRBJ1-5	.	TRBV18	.	TGTGCCAGCTCACCCCTAGGGGGTCGGGGCAATCAGCCCCAGCATTTT	CASSPLGGRGNQPQHF
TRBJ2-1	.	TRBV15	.	TGTGCCACCAGCAGAGAAACAGGCCTCTACTACAATGAGCAGTTCTTC	CATSRETGLYYNEQFF
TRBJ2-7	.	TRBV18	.	TGTGCCAGCTCACCGTGGGGGCCGTACTACGAGCAGTACTTC	CASSPWGPYYEQYF
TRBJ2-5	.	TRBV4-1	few	TGCGCCAGCAGCCAAGGATTAGGGACTGTTTTGGAGACCCAGTACTTC	CASSQGLGTVLETQYF
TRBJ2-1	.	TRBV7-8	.	TGTGCCAGCAGTTTAGCGGCCCCGGGGTACAATGAGCAGTTCTTC	CASSLAAPGYNEQFF
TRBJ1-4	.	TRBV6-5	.	TGTGCCAGCAGTAGCAGATTTCGGGATGAAAAACTGTTTTTT	CASSSRFRDEKLFF
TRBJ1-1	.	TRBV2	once	TGTGCCAGCAGGAGCACGGCCGGCGGGACTGAAGCTTTCTTT	CASRSTAGGTEAFF
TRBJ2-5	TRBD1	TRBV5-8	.	TGTGCCAGCAGCCCTCGGGACAGGGGGCAAGAGACCCAGTACTTC	CASSPRDRGQETQYF
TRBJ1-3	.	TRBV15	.	TGTGCCACCAGCAGAGCCACAGCAGCCTCTGGAAACACCATATATTTT	CATSRATAASGNTIYF
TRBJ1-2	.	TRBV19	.	TGTGCCAGTAGTCCGATTTTGGCGGGTCAGGGGATGGGGGGCTACACCTTC	CASSPILAGQGMGGYTF
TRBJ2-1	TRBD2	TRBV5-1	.	TGCGCCAGCAGCTCTACAGCGGGAGTAGGTACTGACAATGAGCAGTTCTTC	CASSSTAGVGTDNEQFF
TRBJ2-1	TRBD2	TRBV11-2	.	TGTGCCAGCAGCGCTAGGACTAGCGGGAGAAATGAGCAGTTCTTC	CASSARTSGRNEQFF
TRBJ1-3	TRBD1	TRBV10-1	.	TGCGCCAGCAGTGCCGGGACAGGGCAAGGAAACACCATATATTTT	CASSAGTGQGNTIYF
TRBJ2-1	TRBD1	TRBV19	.	TGTGCCAGTAGTACCCGACAGGGGATTGACCTACAGTTCTTC	CASSTRQGIDLQFF
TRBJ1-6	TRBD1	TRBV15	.	TGTGCCACCAGCAGACTGACAGGGGAGAATTCACCCCTCCACTTT	CATSRLTGENSPLHF
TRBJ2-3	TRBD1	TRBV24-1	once	TGTGCCACCAGTGACTGGACAGGGGGCACAGATACGCAGTATTTT	CATSDWTGGTDTQYF
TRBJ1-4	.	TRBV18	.	TGTGCCAGCTCCCAGACCGGGAGGACTAATGAAAAACTGTTTTTT	CASSQTGRTNEKLFF
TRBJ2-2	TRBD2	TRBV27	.	TGTGCCAGCAGTGGGAGGGGACTGACGTCCCCCGGGGAGCTGTTTTTT	CASSGRGLTSPGELFF
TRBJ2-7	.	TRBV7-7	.	TGTGCTAGCAGCCCCGGTTCCGGTAGCGGCTACGAGCAGTACTTC	CASSPGSGSGYEQYF
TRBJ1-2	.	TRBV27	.	TGTGCCAGCAGTTTGATAGGGAGAGGGTATGGCTACACCTTC	CASSLIGRGYGYTF
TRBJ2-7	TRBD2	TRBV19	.	TGTGCCAGTAGTAAGCCAGGGACTAGCGAAATCTACGAGCAGTACTTC	CASSKPGTSEIYEQYF
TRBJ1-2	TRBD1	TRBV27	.	TGTGCCAGCAGTTCCGACGGACAGGGCTATGGCTACACCTTC	CASSSDGQGYGYTF
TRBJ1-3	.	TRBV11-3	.	TGTGCCAGCAGCTTAGGTCACTCTGGAAACACCATATATTTT	CASSLGHSGNTIYF
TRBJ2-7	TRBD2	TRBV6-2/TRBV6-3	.	TGTGCCAGCAGCGAAACTAGCGGACTCTCCTACGAGCAGTACTTC	CASSETSGLSYEQYF
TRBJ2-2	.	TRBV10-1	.	TGCGCCAGCAGTGAGACACCGAACACCGGGGAGCTGTTTTTT	CASSETPNTGELFF
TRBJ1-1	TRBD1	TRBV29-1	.	TGCAGCCCATCAGGGGGCCTCATGAACACTGAAGCTTTCTTT	CSPSGGLMNTEAFF
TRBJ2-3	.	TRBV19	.	TGTGCCAGTGGGGCAGGGGCAGATACGCAGTATTTT	CASGAGADTQYF
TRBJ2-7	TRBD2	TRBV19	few	TGTGCCAGTAGTAGGGATACCGGGACTAGCGACCACGAGCAGTACTTC	CASSRDTGTSDHEQYF
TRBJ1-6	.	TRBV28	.	TGTGCCAGCAGTCCGGTCGACAGCAATAATTCACCCCTCCACTTT	CASSPVDSNNSPLHF
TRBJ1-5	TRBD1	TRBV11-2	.	TGTGCCAGCAGCTTAACAGGGGGCCAGCCCCAGCATTTT	CASSLTGGQPQHF
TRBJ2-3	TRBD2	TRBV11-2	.	TGTGCCAGCAGCTTAGATCGGGTAGCGGGAGATACGCAGTATTTT	CASSLDRVAGDTQYF
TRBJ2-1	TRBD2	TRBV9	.	TGTGCCAGCAGCGTAGCTGACGGGAGGTCCTACAATGAGCAGTTCTTC	CASSVADGRSYNEQFF
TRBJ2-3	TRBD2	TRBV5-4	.	TGTGCCAGCCGCTCCGGGACTAGCGTGACTAGCACAGATACGCAGTATTTT	CASRSGTSVTSTDTQYF